This TCR beta chain came from a study of identical twins. TCRdb ran MiXCR on the 5' RACE reads and lists one entry per CDR3 protein. The sample holds approximately 700,000 distinct CDR3 sequences; 15% to 20% are singletons and the top ten take about an eighth. This CDR3 has 15 residues. CDR1 and CDR2 from the germline V gene are MNHEY and SMNVEV (reference sequence). The trim removed 6 bases at V and 8 bases at J, leaving 13 bases unmatched. Study-level results: Researchers reported weaker excess twin sharing in beta out-of-frame sequences.

This clonotype was observed at least ten times. Its antigen remains unidentified. This sample was also put to use in a study of T cells expressing NK-cell markers. That source adds: Each TCR beta repertoire originated in sorted T cells that were CD3+CD56+NKG2C+, CD3+CD56+NKG2C- or CD3+CD56-NKG2C+. Whether expanded NKG2C+ T cell clones were HCMV specific stayed uncertain.

Sequencing used PBMCs. The chain employs TRBV27 and TRBJ1-2; TRBD1 matches at 9 bases. The receptor was derived from a woman aged 18 to 35 in good health. CDR3 region: CASSRTRQGVYGYTF. The DNA of the CDR3 is TGTGCCAGCAGCCGTACTCGACAGGGGGTCTACGGCTACACCTTC.